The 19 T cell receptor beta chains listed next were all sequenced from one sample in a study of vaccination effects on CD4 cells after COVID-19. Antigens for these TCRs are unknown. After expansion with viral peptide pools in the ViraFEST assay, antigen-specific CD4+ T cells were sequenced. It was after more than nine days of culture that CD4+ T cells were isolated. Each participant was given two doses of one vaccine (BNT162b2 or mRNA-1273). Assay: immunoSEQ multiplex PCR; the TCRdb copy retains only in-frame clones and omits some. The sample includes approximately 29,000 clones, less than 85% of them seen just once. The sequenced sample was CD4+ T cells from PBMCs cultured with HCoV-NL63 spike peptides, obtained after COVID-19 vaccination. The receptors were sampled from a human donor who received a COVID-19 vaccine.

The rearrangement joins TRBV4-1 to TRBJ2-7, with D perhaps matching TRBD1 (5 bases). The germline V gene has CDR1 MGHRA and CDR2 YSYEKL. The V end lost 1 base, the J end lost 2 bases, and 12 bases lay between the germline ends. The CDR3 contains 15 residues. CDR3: CASSQVRTRTYEQYF. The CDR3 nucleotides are TGCGCCAGCAGCCAAGTCCGGACACGTACCTACGAGCAGTACTTC.

The CDR3 nucleotides are TGTGCCAGCAGCCAAGGTGGGACTAGATTGGATCCTGAGCAGTTCTTC. It codes for CASSQGGTRLDPEQFF. The chain recombines TRBV3-1 (or the pseudogene TRBV3-2) with TRBJ2-1, with 8 bases identical to TRBD2. CDR3 length: 16 residues. Germline assignment: CDR1 LGHDT and CDR2 YNNKEL (reference sequence). With 1 base clipped from V and 9 bases from J, the junction kept 11 bases outside the gene matches.

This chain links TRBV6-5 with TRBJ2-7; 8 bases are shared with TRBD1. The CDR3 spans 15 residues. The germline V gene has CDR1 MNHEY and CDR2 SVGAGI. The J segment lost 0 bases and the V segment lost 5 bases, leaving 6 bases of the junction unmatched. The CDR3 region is CASSNAGTGSYEQYF. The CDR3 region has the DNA TGTGCCAGCAGTAATGCCGGGACAGGCTCCTACGAGCAGTACTTC.

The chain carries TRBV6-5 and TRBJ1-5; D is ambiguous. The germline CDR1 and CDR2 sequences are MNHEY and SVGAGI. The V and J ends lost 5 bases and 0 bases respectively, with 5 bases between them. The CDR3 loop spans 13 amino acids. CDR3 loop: CASSRYSNQPQHF. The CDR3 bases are TGTGCCAGCAGTCGGTATAGCAATCAGCCCCAGCATTTT.

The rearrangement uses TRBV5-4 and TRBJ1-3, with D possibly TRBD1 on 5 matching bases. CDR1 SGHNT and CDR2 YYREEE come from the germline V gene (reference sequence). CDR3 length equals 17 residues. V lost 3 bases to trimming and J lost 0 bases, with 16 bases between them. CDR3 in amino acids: CASSWGGGGVSGNTIYF. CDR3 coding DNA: TGTGCCAGCAGCTGGGGGGGTGGCGGCGTCTCTGGAAACACCATATATTTT.

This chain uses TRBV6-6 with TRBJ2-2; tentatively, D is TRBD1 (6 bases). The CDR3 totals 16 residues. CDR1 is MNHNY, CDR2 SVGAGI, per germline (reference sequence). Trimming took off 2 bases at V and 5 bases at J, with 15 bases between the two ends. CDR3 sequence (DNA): TGTGCCAGCAGTTACGGGAAAGGGGGAAATACCGGGGAGCTGTTTTTT. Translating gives CASSYGKGGNTGELFF.

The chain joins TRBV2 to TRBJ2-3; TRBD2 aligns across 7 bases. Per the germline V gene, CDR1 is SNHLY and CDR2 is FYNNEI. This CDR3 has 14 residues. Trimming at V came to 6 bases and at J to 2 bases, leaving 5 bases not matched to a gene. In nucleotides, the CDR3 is TGTGCCAGCAGCCCGGGACTAAACACAGATACGCAGTATTTT. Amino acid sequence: CASSPGLNTDTQYF.

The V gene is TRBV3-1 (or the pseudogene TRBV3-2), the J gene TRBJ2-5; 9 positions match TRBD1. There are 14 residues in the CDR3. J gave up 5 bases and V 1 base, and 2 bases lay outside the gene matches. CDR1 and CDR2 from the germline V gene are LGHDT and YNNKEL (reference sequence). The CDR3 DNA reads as TGTGCCAGCAGCCAAGTGACAGGGGGTGAGACCCAGTACTTC. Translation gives CASSQVTGGETQYF.

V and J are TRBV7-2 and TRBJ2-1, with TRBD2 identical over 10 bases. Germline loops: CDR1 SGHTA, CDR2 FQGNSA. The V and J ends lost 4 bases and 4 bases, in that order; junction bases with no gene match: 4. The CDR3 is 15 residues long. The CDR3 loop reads CASSSTSGQYNEQFF. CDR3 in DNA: TGTGCCAGCAGCTCGACTAGCGGGCAGTACAATGAGCAGTTCTTC.

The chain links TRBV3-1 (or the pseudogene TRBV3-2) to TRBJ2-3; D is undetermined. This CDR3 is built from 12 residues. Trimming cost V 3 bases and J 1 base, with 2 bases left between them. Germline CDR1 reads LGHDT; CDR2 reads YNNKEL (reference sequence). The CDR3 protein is CASSQGTDTQYF. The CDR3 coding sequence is TGTGCCAGCAGCCAGGGCACAGATACGCAGTATTTT.

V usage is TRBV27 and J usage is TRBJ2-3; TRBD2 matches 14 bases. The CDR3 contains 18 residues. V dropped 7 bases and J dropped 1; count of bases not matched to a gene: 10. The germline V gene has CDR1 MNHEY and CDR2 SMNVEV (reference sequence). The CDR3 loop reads CASTPQRLAGGGTDTQYF. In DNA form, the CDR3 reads TGTGCCAGCACACCCCAAAGACTAGCGGGAGGGGGCACAGATACGCAGTATTTT.

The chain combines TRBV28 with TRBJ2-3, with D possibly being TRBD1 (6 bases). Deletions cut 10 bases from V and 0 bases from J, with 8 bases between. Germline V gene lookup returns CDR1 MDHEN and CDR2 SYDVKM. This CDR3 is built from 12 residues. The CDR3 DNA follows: TGTGCCACCACAGGGAGCACAGATACGCAGTATTTT. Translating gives CATTGSTDTQYF.

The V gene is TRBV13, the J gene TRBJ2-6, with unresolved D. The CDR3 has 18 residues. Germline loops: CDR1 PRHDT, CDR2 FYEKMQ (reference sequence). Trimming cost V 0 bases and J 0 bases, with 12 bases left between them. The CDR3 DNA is TGTGCCAGCAGCTTAGGCCTGGCAGCTCTCTCTGGGGCCAACGTCCTGACTTTC. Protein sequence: CASSLGLAALSGANVLTF.

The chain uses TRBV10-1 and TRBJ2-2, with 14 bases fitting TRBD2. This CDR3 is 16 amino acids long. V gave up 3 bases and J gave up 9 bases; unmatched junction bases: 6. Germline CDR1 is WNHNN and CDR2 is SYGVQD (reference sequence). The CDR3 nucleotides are TGCGCCAGCAGTGACCCGGGACTAGCGGGGGCGCGGGAGCTGTTTTTT. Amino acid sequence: CASSDPGLAGARELFF.

The CDR3 coding sequence is TGCGCCAGCAGCGGGACAGGCCCCTACTACGAGCAGTACTTC. Its protein product is CASSGTGPYYEQYF. The genes are TRBV5-1 and TRBJ2-7, with 8 bases lining up with TRBD1. The CDR3 totals 14 residues. Germline V gives CDR1 SGHRS, CDR2 YFSETQ. The ends lost 4 bases at V and 3 bases at J; junction bases unmatched: 6.

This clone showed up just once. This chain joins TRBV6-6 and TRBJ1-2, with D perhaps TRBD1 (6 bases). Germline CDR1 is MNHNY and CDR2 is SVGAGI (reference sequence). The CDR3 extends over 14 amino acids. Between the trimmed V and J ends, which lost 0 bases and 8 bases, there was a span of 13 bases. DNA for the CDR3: TGTGCCAGCAGTTACTCGAATGCAGGGGCAGGCTACACCTTC. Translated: CASSYSNAGAGYTF.

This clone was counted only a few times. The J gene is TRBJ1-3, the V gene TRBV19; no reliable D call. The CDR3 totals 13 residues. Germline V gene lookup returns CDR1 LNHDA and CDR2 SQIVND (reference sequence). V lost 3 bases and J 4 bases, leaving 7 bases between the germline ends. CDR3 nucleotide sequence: TGTGCCAGTAGTATTATAGCCGGAAACACCATATATTTT. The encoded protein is CASSIIAGNTIYF.

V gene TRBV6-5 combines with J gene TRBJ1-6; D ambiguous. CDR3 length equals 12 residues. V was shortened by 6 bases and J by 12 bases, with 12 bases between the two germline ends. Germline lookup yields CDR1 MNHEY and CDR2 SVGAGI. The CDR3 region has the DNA TGTGCCAGCAGCAACGCCCCGGGACCCCTCCACTTT. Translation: CASSNAPGPLHF.

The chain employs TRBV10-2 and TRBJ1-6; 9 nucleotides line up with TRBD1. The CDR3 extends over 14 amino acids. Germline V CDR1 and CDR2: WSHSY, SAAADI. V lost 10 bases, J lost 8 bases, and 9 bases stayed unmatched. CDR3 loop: CATGRWTGDSPLHF. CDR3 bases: TGCGCCACCGGACGGTGGACAGGGGATTCACCCCTCCACTTT.